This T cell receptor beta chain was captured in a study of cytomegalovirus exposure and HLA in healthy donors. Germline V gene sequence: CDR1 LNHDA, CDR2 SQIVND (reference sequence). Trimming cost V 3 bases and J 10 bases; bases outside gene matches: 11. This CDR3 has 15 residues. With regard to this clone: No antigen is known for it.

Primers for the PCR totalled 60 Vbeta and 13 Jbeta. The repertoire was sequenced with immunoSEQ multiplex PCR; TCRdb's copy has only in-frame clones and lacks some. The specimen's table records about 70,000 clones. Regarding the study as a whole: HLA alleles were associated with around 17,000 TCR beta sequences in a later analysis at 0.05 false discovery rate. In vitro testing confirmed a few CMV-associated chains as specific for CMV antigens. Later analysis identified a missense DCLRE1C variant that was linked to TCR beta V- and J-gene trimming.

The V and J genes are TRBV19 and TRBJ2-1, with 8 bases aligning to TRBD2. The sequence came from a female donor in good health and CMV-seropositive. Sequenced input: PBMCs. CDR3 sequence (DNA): TGTGCCAGTAGTATCTTGGGGACTAGAGTCGACGAGCAGTTCTTC. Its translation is CASSILGTRVDEQFF.